The TCR beta chain under discussion was sequenced for a study of blood T cell repertoires in COVID-19. About the research overall: Specimens from acute and convalescent COVID-19 originated in the United States, Italy and Spain. Sample material is recorded as cDNA or gDNA derived from T cells, B-cell-depleted T cells, or PBMCs.

Authors' methods: Reference gene primer amplification gave nucleated cell count estimates. Using immunoSEQ multiplex PCR, the repertoire was profiled, and TCRdb retains in-frame clones only, with some absent. From that table come the V and J calls and clone size; the DNA was used to work out D and trimming. The repertoire holds 100,000 to 150,000 clones, with roughly four fifths as singletons. Trimming took 0 bases from V and 2 from J, leaving 9 bases between them. Germline CDR1 SGHRS, CDR2 YFSETQ. The CDR3 has 15 residues. This TCR was sampled from a woman in her sixties or seventies with acute or convalescent COVID-19. The chain employs TRBV5-1 and TRBJ1-5; weak D call: TRBD1 (5 bases). The sample taken for sequencing was peripheral blood. As DNA, the CDR3 is TGCGCCAGCAGCTTGGAGGGGTACGGCAATCAGCCCCAGCATTTT. Protein: CASSLEGYGNQPQHF.